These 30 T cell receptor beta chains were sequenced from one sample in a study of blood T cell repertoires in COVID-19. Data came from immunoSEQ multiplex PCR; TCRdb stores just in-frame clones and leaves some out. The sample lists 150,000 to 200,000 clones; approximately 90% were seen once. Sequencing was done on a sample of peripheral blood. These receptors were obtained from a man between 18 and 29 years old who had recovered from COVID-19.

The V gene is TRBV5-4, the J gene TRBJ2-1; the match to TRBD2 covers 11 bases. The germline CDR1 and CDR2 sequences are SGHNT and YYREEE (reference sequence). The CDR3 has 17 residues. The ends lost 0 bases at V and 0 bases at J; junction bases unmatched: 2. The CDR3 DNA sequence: TGTGCCAGCAGCTTGGGACTAGCGGGGAGCTCCTACAATGAGCAGTTCTTC. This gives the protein CASSLGLAGSSYNEQFF.

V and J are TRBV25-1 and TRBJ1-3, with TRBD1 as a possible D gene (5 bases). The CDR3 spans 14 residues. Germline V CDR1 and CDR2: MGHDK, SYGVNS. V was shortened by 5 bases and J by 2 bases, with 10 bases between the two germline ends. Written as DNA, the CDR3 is TGTGCCAGCAGTCAGGCGGGGGCTGGAAACACCATATATTTT. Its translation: CASSQAGAGNTIYF.

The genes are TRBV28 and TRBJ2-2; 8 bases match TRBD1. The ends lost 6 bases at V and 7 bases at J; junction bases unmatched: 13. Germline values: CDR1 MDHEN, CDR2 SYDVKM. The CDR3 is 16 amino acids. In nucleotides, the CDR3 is TGTGCCAGCAGCCTTGGACAGGGAGTTTCGGGCGGGGAGCTGTTTTTT. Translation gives CASSLGQGVSGGELFF.

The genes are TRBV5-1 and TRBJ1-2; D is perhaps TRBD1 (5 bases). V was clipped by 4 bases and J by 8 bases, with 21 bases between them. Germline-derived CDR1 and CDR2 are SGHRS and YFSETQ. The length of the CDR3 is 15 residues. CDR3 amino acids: CASSPDRTAMRGYTF. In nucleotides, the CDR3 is TGCGCCAGCAGCCCCGACAGAACGGCTATGCGGGGCTACACCTTC.

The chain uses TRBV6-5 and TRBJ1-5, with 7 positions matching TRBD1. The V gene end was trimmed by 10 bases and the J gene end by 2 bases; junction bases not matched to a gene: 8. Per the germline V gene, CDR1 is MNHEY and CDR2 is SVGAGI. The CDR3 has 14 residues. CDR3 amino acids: CAIRDREGNQPQHF. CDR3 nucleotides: TGTGCCATCCGCGACAGGGAGGGCAATCAGCCCCAGCATTTT.

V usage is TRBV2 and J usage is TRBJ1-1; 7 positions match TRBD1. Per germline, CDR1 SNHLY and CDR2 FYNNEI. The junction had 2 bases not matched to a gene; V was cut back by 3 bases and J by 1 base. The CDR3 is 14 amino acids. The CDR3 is CASSDNRGNTEAFF. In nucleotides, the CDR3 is TGTGCCAGCAGTGACAACAGGGGGAACACTGAAGCTTTCTTT.

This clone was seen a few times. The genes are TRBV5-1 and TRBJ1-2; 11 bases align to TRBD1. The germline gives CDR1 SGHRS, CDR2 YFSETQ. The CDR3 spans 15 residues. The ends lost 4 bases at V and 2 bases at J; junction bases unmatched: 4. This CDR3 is CASSPGTGGNYGYTF. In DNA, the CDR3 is TGCGCCAGCAGCCCGGGGACAGGGGGAAACTATGGCTACACCTTC.

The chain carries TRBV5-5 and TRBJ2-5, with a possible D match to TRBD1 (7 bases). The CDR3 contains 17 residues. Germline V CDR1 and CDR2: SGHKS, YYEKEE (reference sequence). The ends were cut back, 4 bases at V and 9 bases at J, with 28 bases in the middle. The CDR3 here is CASSGGQAGMTKRAQYF. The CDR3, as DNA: TGTGCCAGCAGCGGTGGACAGGCGGGGATGACCAAGAGGGCCCAGTACTTC.

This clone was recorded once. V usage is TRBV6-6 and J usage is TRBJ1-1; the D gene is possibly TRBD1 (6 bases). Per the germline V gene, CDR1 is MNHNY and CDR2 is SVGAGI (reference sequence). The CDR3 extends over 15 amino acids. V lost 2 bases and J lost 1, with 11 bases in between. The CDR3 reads CASSYTGQSNTEAFF. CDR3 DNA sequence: TGTGCCAGCAGTTACACCGGACAGTCGAACACTGAAGCTTTCTTT.

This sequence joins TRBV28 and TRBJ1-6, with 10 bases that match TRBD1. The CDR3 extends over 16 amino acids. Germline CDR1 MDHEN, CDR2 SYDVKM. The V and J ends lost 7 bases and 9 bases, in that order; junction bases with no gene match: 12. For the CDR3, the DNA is TGTGCCAGCAACCCGGCCGGGACAGGGGCCCTTTCACCCCTCCACTTT. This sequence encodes CASNPAGTGALSPLHF. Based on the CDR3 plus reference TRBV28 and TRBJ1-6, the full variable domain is DVKVTQSSRYLVKRTGEKVFLECVQDMDHENMFWYRQDPGLGLRLIYFSYDVKMKEKGDIPEGYSVSREKKERFSLILESASTNQTSMYLCASNPAGTGALSPLHFGNGTRLTVT.

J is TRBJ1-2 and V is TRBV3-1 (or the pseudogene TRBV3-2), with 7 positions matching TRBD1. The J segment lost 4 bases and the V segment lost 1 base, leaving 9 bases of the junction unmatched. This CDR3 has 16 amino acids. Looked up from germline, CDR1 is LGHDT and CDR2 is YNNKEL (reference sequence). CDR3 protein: CASSQGEQGGIYGYTF. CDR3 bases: TGTGCCAGCAGCCAAGGGGAGCAGGGGGGTATCTATGGCTACACCTTC.

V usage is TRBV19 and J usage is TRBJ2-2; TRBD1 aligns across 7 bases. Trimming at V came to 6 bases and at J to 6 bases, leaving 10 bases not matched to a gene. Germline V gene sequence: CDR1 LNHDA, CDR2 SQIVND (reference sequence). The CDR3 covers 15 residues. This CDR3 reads CASREGGQAAGELFF. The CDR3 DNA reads TGTGCCAGTAGGGAAGGTGGACAGGCGGCCGGGGAGCTGTTTTTT.

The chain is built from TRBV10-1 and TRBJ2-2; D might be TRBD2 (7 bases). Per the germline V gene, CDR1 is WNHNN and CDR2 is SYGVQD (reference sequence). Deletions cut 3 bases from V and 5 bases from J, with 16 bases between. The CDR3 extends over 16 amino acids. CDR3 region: CASSDQGGATTGELFF. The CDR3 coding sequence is TGCGCCAGCAGTGACCAAGGGGGGGCGACGACCGGGGAGCTGTTTTTT.

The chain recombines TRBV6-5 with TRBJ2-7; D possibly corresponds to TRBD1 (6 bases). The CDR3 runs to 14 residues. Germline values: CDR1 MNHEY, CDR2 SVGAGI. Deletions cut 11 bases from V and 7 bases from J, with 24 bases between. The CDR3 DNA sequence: TGTGCCGGGGAACAGGGATCCTCTCGCGTGGAGCAGTACTTC. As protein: CAGEQGSSRVEQYF.

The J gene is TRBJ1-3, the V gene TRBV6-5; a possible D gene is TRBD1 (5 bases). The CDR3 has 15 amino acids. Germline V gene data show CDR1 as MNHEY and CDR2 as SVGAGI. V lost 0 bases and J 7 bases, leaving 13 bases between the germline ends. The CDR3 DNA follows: TGTGCCAGCAGTTACTCCCGGAGGGACGTGAACACCATATATTTT. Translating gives CASSYSRRDVNTIYF.

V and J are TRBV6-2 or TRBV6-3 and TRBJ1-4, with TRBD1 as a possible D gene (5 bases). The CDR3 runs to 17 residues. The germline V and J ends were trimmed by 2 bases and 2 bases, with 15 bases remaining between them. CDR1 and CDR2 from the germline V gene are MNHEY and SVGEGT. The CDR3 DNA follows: TGTGCCAGCAGTTACCCCGGACCGCGGGGGACTAATGAAAAACTGTTTTTT. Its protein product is CASSYPGPRGTNEKLFF.

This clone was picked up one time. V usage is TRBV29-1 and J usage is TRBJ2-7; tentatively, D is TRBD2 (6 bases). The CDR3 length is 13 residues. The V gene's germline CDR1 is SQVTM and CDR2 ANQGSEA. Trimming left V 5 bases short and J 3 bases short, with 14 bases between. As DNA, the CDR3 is TGCAGCGTTCAATTGACTAGTTACTACGAGCAGTACTTC. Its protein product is CSVQLTSYYEQYF.

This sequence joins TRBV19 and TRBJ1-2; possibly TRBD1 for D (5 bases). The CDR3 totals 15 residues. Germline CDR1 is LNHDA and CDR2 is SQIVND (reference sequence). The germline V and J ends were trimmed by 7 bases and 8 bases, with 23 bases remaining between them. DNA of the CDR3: TGTGCCAGTACCTCAGCCCCAGGGAGGACCTGGGGCTACACCTTC. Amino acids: CASTSAPGRTWGYTF. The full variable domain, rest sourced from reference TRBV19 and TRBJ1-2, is DGGITQSPKYLFRKEGQNVTLSCEQNLNHDAMYWYRQDPGQGLRLIYYSQIVNDFQKGDIAEGYSVSREKKESFPLTVTSAQKNPTAFYLCASTSAPGRTWGYTFGSGTRLTVV.

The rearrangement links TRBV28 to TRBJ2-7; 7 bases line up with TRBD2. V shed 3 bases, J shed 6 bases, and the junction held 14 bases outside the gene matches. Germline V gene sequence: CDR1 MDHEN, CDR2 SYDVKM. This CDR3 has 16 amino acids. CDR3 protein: CASSLTQGAGVPEQYF. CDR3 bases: TGTGCCAGCAGTTTGACGCAGGGTGCGGGGGTCCCCGAGCAGTACTTC.

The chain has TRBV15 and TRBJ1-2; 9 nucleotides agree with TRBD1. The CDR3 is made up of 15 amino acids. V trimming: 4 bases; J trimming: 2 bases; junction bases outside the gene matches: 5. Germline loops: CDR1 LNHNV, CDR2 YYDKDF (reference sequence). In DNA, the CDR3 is TGTGCCACCAGCACCCGGACAGGGGTGAACTATGGCTACACCTTC. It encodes CATSTRTGVNYGYTF.

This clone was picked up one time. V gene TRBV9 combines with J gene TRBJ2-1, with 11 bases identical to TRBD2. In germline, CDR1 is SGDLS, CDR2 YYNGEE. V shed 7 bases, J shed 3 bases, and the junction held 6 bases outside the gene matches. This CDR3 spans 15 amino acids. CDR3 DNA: TGTGCCAGCCATAGACTAGCGGGAAACTACAATGAGCAGTTCTTC. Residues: CASHRLAGNYNEQFF.

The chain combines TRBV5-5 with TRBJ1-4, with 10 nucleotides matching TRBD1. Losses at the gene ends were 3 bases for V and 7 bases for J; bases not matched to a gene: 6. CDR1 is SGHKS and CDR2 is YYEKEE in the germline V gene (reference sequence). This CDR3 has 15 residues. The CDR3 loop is CASSWSGTGVEKLFF. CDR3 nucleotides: TGTGCCAGCAGCTGGTCGGGGACAGGGGTTGAAAAACTGTTTTTT.

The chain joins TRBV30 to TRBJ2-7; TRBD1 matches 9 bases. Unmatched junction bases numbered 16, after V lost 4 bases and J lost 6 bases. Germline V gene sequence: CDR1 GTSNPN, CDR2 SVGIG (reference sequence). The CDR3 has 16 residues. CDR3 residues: CAWTRGGTGRLREQYF. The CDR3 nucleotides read TGTGCCTGGACCAGGGGGGGGACAGGGCGTCTGCGCGAGCAGTACTTC.

CDR3: CSVDEGQGHYEQYF. CDR3 DNA sequence: TGCAGCGTTGATGAGGGACAGGGTCACTACGAGCAGTACTTC. The rearrangement links TRBV29-1 to TRBJ2-7, with 9 bases matching TRBD1. The junction had 6 bases not matched to a gene; V was cut back by 3 bases and J by 3 bases. CDR1 is SQVTM, CDR2 ANQGSEA, per germline. The CDR3 has 14 residues.

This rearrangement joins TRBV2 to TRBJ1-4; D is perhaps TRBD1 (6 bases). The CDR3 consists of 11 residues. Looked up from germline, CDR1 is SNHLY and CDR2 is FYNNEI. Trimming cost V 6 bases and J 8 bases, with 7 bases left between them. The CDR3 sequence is CASSQGEKLFF. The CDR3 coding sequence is TGTGCCAGCAGCCAGGGGGAAAAACTGTTTTTT.

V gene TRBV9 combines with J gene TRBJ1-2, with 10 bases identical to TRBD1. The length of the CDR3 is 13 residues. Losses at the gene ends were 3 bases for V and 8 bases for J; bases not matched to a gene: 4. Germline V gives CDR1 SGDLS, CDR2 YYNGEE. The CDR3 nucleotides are TGTGCCAGCAGCGGACAGGGGGCGCCCGGCTACACCTTC. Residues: CASSGQGAPGYTF.

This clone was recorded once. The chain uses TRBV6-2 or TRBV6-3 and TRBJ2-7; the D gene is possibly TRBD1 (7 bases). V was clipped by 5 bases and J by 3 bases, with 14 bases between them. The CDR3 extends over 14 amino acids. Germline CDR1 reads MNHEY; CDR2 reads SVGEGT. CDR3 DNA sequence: TGTGCCAGCAGTCAGGGGGGACTCCTCTACGAGCAGTACTTC. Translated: CASSQGGLLYEQYF.

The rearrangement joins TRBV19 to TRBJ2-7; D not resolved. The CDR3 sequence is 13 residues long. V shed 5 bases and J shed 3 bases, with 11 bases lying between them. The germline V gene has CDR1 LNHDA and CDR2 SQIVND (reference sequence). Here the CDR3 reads CASSLTLSYEQYF. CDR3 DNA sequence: TGTGCCAGTAGTCTCACTCTTAGCTACGAGCAGTACTTC.

The CDR3 loop is CAWSVLGRGQPQHF. The CDR3 DNA is TGTGCCTGGAGTGTATTGGGCCGGGGTCAGCCCCAGCATTTT. The chain couples TRBV30 to TRBJ1-5; D call uncertain. CDR3 length equals 14 residues. V was shortened by 0 bases and J by 6 bases, with 12 bases between the two germline ends. Germline V CDR1 and CDR2: GTSNPN, SVGIG (reference sequence).

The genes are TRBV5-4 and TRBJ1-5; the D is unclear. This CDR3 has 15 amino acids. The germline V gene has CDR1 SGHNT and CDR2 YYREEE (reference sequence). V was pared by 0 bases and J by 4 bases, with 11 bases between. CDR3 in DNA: TGTGCCAGCAGCTTGGGGGGTACGGGGAATCAGCCCCAGCATTTT. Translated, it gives CASSLGGTGNQPQHF.